This TCR beta chain was identified in a study of T cell repertoires in cytomegalovirus infection. Study as a whole: Public TCR beta signatures indicated both CMV infection and matching HLA type. Study-wide findings and caveats: The ex vivo response was dominated by HLA-C-restricted CMV-specific TCR beta clonotypes.

TCRdb independently ran MiXCR on the reads; one entry per CDR3 protein. The sample lists roughly 90,000 distinct CDR3 sequences, about 24% occurring once. This clonotype was detected ten times or more. Its antigen is as yet unknown. Germline V gene lookup returns CDR1 MNHEY and CDR2 SMNVEV (reference sequence). Between the trimmed V and J ends, which lost 2 bases and 6 bases, there was a span of 14 bases. The CDR3 length is 15 residues. The origin of this receptor is a human donor in good health (CMV status not recorded). Some clones in this sample may be carry-over from other donors' samples. The source was CD8+ T cells from cultured PBMCs, collected from culture after CMV antigen stimulation. The chain links TRBV27 to TRBJ1-5; D perhaps matches TRBD1 (5 bases). The CDR3 DNA reads as TGTGCCAGCAGTTTAGGTCCAGGGATTGGTCAGCCCCAGCATTTT. Encoded protein: CASSLGPGIGQPQHF.